The present T cell receptor beta chain was sequenced within a study of circulating and synovial CD4+ cells in juvenile arthritis. The CDR3 length is 14 residues. Per the germline V gene, CDR1 is SGHTA and CDR2 is FQGTGA. Unmatched junction bases numbered 0, after V lost 3 bases and J lost 1 base. Turning to this clone: The identical CDR3 is also encoded by other nucleotide sequences in the sample.

Generated by immunoSEQ multiplex PCR, the TCRdb table keeps only in-frame clones and is missing some. The sample consists of just over 35,000 clones, 94% of them appearing once. This sequence joins TRBV7-3 and TRBJ1-1, with 9 bases aligning to TRBD1. This receptor was identified in a human donor with juvenile idiopathic arthritis. The specimen sequenced was CD4+ T cells from blood. The CDR3 reads CASSLGQGNTEAFF. Here the CDR3 DNA reads TGTGCCAGCAGCTTGGGACAGGGGAACACTGAAGCTTTCTTT.